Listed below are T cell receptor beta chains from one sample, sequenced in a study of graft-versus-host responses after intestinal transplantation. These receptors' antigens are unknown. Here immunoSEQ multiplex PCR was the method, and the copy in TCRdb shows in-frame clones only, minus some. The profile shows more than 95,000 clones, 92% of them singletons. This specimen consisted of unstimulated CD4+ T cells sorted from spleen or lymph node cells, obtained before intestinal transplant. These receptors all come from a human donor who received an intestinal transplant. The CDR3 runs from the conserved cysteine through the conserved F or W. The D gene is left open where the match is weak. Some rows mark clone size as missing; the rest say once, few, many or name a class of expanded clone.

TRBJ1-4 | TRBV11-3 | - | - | CASSLGGAATNEKLFF | TGTGCCAGCAGCTTAGGGGGCGCGGCAACTAATGAAAAACTGTTTTTT
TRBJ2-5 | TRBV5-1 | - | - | CASSLQGRETQYF | TGCGCCAGCAGCCTTCAGGGTCGGGAGACCCAGTACTTC
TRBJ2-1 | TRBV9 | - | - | CASSAGGIPYNEQFF | TGTGCCAGCAGTGCTGGGGGGATTCCCTACAATGAGCAGTTCTTC
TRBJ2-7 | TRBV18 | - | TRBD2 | CASSQAGTSPYEQYF | TGTGCCAGCTCACAGGCCGGGACTAGCCCCTACGAGCAGTACTTC
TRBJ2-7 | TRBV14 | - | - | CASSQDKAVLGVPYEQYF | TGTGCCAGCAGCCAAGATAAGGCGGTCCTCGGGGTCCCCTACGAGCAGTACTTC
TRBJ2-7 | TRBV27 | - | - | CASSKKGKVYYEQYF | TGTGCCAGCAGTAAAAAGGGGAAAGTTTACTACGAGCAGTACTTC
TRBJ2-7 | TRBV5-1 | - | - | CASSGGAVFGEQYF | TGCGCCAGCAGCGGGGGGGCAGTTTTCGGCGAGCAGTACTTC
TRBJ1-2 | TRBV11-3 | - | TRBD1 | CASGKGGGATHGYTF | TGTGCCAGCGGAAAAGGAGGGGGCGCAACCCATGGCTACACCTTC
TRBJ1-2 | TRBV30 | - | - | CAWSVRGGYTF | TGTGCCTGGAGTGTACGGGGAGGCTACACCTTC
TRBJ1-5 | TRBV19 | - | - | CASSRGNQPQHF | TGTGCCAGTAGTAGAGGCAATCAGCCCCAGCATTTT
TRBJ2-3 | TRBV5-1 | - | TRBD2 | CASSLGGSGGGTDTQYF | TGCGCCAGCAGCTTGGGGGGTAGCGGGGGCGGCACAGATACGCAGTATTTT
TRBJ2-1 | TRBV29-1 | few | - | CSVGRTETYNEQFF | TGCAGCGTTGGGAGGACGGAAACCTACAATGAGCAGTTCTTC
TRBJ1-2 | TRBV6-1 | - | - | CASSETPSQGRDYGYTF | TGTGCCAGCAGTGAGACGCCGTCACAGGGTCGCGACTATGGCTACACCTTC
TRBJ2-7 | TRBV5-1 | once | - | CASSIPGTPSYEQYF | TGCGCCAGCAGCATTCCGGGGACACCTTCCTACGAGCAGTACTTC
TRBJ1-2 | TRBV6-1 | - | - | CASSERLTGTLGYTF | TGTGCCAGCAGTGAACGGTTGACAGGAACCTTGGGCTACACCTTC
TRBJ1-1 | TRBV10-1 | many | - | CASSESEQRNTEAFF | TGCGCCAGCAGTGAGTCGGAACAGAGGAACACTGAAGCTTTCTTT
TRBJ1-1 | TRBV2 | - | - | CASSEEGRMNTEAFF | TGTGCCAGCAGTGAAGAGGGGCGCATGAACACTGAAGCTTTCTTT
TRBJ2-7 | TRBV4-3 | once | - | CASSQGITRGLYEQYF | TGCGCCAGCAGCCAAGGGATCACGCGGGGCCTCTACGAGCAGTACTTC
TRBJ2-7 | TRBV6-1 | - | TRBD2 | CASSATSGAYEQYF | TGTGCCAGCAGCGCAACTAGCGGGGCCTACGAGCAGTACTTC
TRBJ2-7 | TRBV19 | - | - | CASRMTESPYEQYF | TGTGCCAGTAGAATGACAGAATCCCCCTACGAGCAGTACTTC
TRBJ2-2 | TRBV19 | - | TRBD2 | CASSTLAGATGTGELFF | TGTGCCAGTAGTACATTAGCGGGGGCCACTGGGACCGGGGAGCTGTTTTTT
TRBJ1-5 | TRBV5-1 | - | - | CASSLGMGGQPQHF | TGCGCCAGCAGCTTGGGGATGGGGGGGCAGCCCCAGCATTTT
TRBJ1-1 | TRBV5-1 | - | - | CASSLYPNTEAFF | TGCGCCAGCAGCTTGTATCCGAACACTGAAGCTTTCTTT